The 21 T cell receptor beta chains presented below share a single source sample, sequenced in a study of low-dose radiotherapy and immunotherapy resistance in tumors. TCRs underwent approximately 20 PCR cycles of amplification with a constant-region primer and V-primer adapter. TCRdb reanalysed the reads using MiXCR and keeps one entry per CDR3 protein. Of 40,000 to 65,000 distinct CDR3 sequences in the sample, around 33% were seen once. Documented time point: after trial treatment. The sample's treatment: LDRT plus nivolumab, ipilimumab, low-dose cyclophosphamide and aspirin (RACIN trial). The sequencing used PBMCs, collected after low-dose radiotherapy plus immunotherapy. The receptors stem from a male donor with rectosigmoid adenocarcinoma.

This clonotype was found a few times. This chain connects TRBV7-2 to TRBJ2-5, with D perhaps TRBD1 (6 bases). The CDR3 loop spans 14 amino acids. CDR1 SGHTA and CDR2 FQGNSA come from the germline V gene. Trimming shortened V by 5 bases and J by 0 bases, and 10 bases separated the two germline ends. In DNA form, the CDR3 reads TGTGCCAGCAGCCAGCAGGGGTACCAAGAGACCCAGTACTTC. This codes for CASSQQGYQETQYF.

In its sample, this clonotype was seen many times. The gene calls are TRBV9 and TRBJ1-2; D gene unclear. Germline V gives CDR1 SGDLS, CDR2 YYNGEE. The V end was cut by 4 bases, the J end by 0 bases, with 10 bases between. The CDR3 has 14 residues. This CDR3 is CASSTDSANYGYTF. The CDR3 DNA reads as TGTGCCAGCAGCACGGACTCAGCTAACTATGGCTACACCTTC.

The table lists this clonotype with a few counts. V gene TRBV5-1 combines with J gene TRBJ1-1, with 7 bases that match TRBD1. The V gene's germline CDR1 is SGHRS and CDR2 YFSETQ. This CDR3 comprises 15 residues. With 4 bases clipped from V and 0 bases from J, the junction kept 6 bases outside the gene matches. The CDR3 loop reads CASSEGDSLNTEAFF. The DNA of the CDR3 is TGCGCCAGCAGCGAAGGGGACAGCTTGAACACTGAAGCTTTCTTT.

V is TRBV6-2 or TRBV6-3 and J is TRBJ2-3; the D is unclear. The V gene lost 5 bases and the J gene lost 6 bases, with 12 bases spanning the gap. The germline gives CDR1 MNHEY, CDR2 SVGEGT. This CDR3 comprises 13 residues. CDR3 in DNA: TGTGCCAGCAGTCAATCAGTTCGGGATACGCAGTATTTT. As protein: CASSQSVRDTQYF.

The chain is built from TRBV5-6 and TRBJ2-1; D is ambiguous. The germline V gene encodes CDR1 SGHDT and CDR2 YYEEEE. This CDR3 spans 14 amino acids. The germline V and J ends were trimmed by 0 bases and 5 bases, with 9 bases remaining between them. The CDR3 bases are TGTGCCAGCAGCTTGGTAAATCAGGACAATGAGCAGTTCTTC. Its translation: CASSLVNQDNEQFF.

This clonotype came up many times. The rearrangement uses TRBV7-9 and TRBJ2-7; D perhaps matches TRBD2 (6 bases). From germline, CDR1 is SEHNR and CDR2 FQNEAQ (reference sequence). Trimming removed 3 bases at V and 6 bases at J, with 15 bases between. CDR3 length: 14 residues. The CDR3 DNA is TGTGCCAGCAGCTTCAGATCGGGAGAGGGCGAGCAGTACTTC. This translates into CASSFRSGEGEQYF.

To note about this clonotype: A far larger clone is a single base away, which makes a read error likely. The chain recombines TRBV28 with TRBJ2-1; D is perhaps TRBD1 or TRBD2 (6 bases each). The V gene's germline CDR1 is MDHEN and CDR2 SYDVKM. V lost 7 bases, J lost 13 bases, and 23 bases lay in between. This CDR3 has 14 amino acids. The CDR3 nucleotides are TGTGCCAGCAACGCAGGGGAGGTTTGGGAGACCCAGTTCTTC. Protein: CASNAGEVWETQFF.

Many counts were recorded for this clonotype. The chain couples TRBV18 to TRBJ1-5; D not resolved. The V end lost 2 bases, the J end lost 5 bases, and 7 bases lay between the germline ends. The germline CDR1 and CDR2 sequences are KGHSH and LQKENI. This CDR3 has 13 amino acids. The CDR3 sequence is CASSPGEDQPQHF. DNA for the CDR3: TGTGCCAGCTCACCAGGGGAAGATCAGCCCCAGCATTTT.

The chain combines TRBV3-1 with TRBJ2-1; 15 nucleotides line up with TRBD2. This CDR3 spans 20 amino acids. The J segment lost 0 bases and the V segment lost 5 bases, leaving 11 bases of the junction unmatched. The V gene's germline CDR1 is LGHDT and CDR2 YNNKEL (reference sequence). CDR3 loop: CASSSRTSGGAVGSYNEQFF. Here the CDR3 DNA reads TGTGCCAGCAGCTCGCGGACTAGCGGGGGGGCGGTTGGCTCCTACAATGAGCAGTTCTTC.

This chain links TRBV12-3 or TRBV12-4 with TRBJ2-5, with 8 positions matching TRBD1. The V gene end was trimmed by 5 bases and the J gene end by 4 bases; junction bases not matched to a gene: 6. This CDR3 has 14 amino acids. DNA for the CDR3: TGTGCCAGCAGTGGGACAGGAGGTGGAGAGACCCAGTACTTC. Its translation: CASSGTGGGETQYF.

This clonotype was found a few times. The chain carries TRBV29-1 and TRBJ2-1, with no clear D. The germline CDR1 and CDR2 sequences are SQVTM and ANQGSEA. Trimming cost V 3 bases and J 9 bases, with 9 bases left between them. The CDR3 loop spans 11 amino acids. In nucleotides, the CDR3 is TGCAGCGTTGACAGCCGCGTTGAGCAGTTCTTC. Residues: CSVDSRVEQFF.

This clonotype was counted at least ten times. The chain joins TRBV6-2 or TRBV6-3 to TRBJ2-1; D remains unclear. V gave up 6 bases and J gave up 0 bases, with 15 bases separating them. This CDR3 comprises 16 residues. Germline V CDR1 and CDR2: MNHEY, SVGEGT. This CDR3 reads CASRSPSPSSYNEQFF. For the CDR3, the DNA is TGTGCCAGCAGAAGCCCCAGCCCGAGCTCCTACAATGAGCAGTTCTTC.

V usage is TRBV28 and J usage is TRBJ1-1; 9 positions match TRBD1. This CDR3 region has 14 residues. V was clipped by 4 bases and J by 5 bases; unmatched bases: 5. Germline CDR1 and CDR2: MDHEN and SYDVKM. CDR3 coding DNA: TGTGCCAGCAGTTCACAGGGGGCGAAAACTGAAGCTTTCTTT. Translating it yields CASSSQGAKTEAFF. The variable domain in full, completed from reference TRBV28 and TRBJ1-1, reads DVKVTQSSRYLVKRTGEKVFLECVQDMDHENMFWYRQDPGLGLRLIYFSYDVKMKEKGDIPEGYSVSREKKERFSLILESASTNQTSMYLCASSSQGAKTEAFFGQGTRLTVV.

This clonotype was picked up many times. The rearrangement joins TRBV7-9 to TRBJ1-2; a possible D gene is TRBD1 (5 bases). CDR3 length equals 12 residues. V dropped 6 bases and J dropped 3 bases, with 8 bases sitting between them. The germline V gene encodes CDR1 SEHNR and CDR2 FQNEAQ (reference sequence). The CDR3 DNA sequence: TGTGCCAGCAGGGGGGACTACTATGGCTACACCTTC. Its translation is CASRGDYYGYTF.

This clonotype qualifies as medium-sized. J is TRBJ2-7 and V is TRBV6-6; 7 bases match TRBD1. Germline V gives CDR1 MNHNY, CDR2 SVGAGI (reference sequence). The CDR3 is made up of 13 amino acids. V was pared by 6 bases and J by 6 bases, with 8 bases of the junction left unmatched. CDR3 loop: CASSTDRAREQYF. CDR3 bases: TGTGCCAGCAGCACTGACAGGGCGCGCGAGCAGTACTTC.

V and J are TRBV10-3 and TRBJ2-3, with D unresolved. Trimming stripped 2 bases from V and 0 bases from J, with 6 bases between. Germline assignment: CDR1 ENHRY and CDR2 SYGVKD. CDR3 length equals 14 residues. CDR3 DNA: TGTGCCATCAGTGAGGGTGGGAGCACAGATACGCAGTATTTT. This sequence encodes CAISEGGSTDTQYF.

This clonotype occurred once. The rearrangement links TRBV7-2 to TRBJ2-7, with D tentatively TRBD2 (5 bases). Trimming took 5 bases from V and 4 from J, leaving 15 bases between them. Germline-derived CDR1 and CDR2 are SGHTA and FQGNSA. CDR3 length equals 14 residues. The CDR3 protein is CASSLSEGTYEQYF. The CDR3 nucleotides read TGTGCCAGCAGCCTATCTGAGGGTACTTACGAGCAGTACTTC.

This clonotype has at least ten counts. The rearrangement uses TRBV6-6 and TRBJ1-3; no definite D call. The CDR3 contains 12 residues. Trimming took 5 bases from V and 6 from J, leaving 8 bases between them. Per the germline V gene, CDR1 is MNHNY and CDR2 is SVGAGI (reference sequence). The CDR3 reads CASSPVVNTIYF. The CDR3 region has the DNA TGTGCCAGCAGTCCCGTTGTAAACACCATATATTTT.

Relative to its sample, this clonotype is medium-sized. The chain combines TRBV5-4 with TRBJ2-4; no clear D. The V and J ends lost 4 bases and 0 bases respectively, with 17 bases between them. This CDR3 region has 17 residues. Germline-derived CDR1 and CDR2 are SGHNT and YYREEE (reference sequence). Here the CDR3 DNA reads TGTGCCAGCAGCCGAGTCGGACGGAGACTAGCCAAAAACATTCAGTACTTC. Protein product: CASSRVGRRLAKNIQYF.

The gene calls are TRBV5-6 and TRBJ2-7; D possibly corresponds to TRBD1 (6 bases). Germline CDR1 is SGHDT and CDR2 is YYEEEE. CDR3 length: 14 amino acids. Trimming removed 4 bases at V and 4 bases at J, with 15 bases between. The CDR3 sequence is CASSPPGTWYEQYF. The CDR3 bases are TGTGCCAGCAGCCCACCAGGGACATGGTACGAGCAGTACTTC.

This clonotype showed up many times. V is TRBV9 and J is TRBJ2-7; no clear D gene. Germline V gene sequence: CDR1 SGDLS, CDR2 YYNGEE. V dropped 7 bases and J dropped 5 bases, with 16 bases sitting between them. This CDR3 spans 13 amino acids. In DNA form, the CDR3 reads TGTGCCAGCTCGGCATTCCCCCACCACGAGCAGTACTTC. It specifies CASSAFPHHEQYF.